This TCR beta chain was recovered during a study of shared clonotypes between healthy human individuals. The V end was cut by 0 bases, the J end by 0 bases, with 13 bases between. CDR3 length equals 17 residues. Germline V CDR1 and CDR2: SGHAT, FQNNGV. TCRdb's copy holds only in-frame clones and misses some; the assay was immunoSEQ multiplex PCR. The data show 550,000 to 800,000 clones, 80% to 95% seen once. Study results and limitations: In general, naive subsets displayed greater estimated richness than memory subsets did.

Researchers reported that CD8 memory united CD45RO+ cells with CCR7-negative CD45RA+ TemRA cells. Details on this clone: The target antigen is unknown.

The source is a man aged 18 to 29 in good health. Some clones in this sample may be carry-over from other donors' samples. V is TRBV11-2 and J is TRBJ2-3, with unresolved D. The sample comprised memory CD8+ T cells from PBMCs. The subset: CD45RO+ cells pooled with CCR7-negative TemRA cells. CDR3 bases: TGTGCCAGCAGCTTAGAAATTGTTGTTCTGAGCACAGATACGCAGTATTTT. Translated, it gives CASSLEIVVLSTDTQYF. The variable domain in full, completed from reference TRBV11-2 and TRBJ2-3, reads EAGVAQSPRYKIIEKRQSVAFWCNPISGHATLYWYQQILGQGPKLLIQFQNNGVVDDSQLPKDRFSAERLKGVDSTLKIQPAKLEDSAVYLCASSLEIVVLSTDTQYFGPGTRLTVL.